These T cell receptor beta chains were read from a single sample in a study of blood T cell repertoires in COVID-19. Produced via immunoSEQ multiplex PCR; TCRdb's table is partial and in-frame only. The sample records approximately 140,000 clones, around four fifths being singletons. Input material: PBMCs or T cells enriched from blood (not recorded which). The receptors shown here come from a man in his forties with acute COVID-19. The CDR3 runs from the conserved cysteine through the conserved F or W. A D gene is named only where the DNA matches it firmly. Expanded clones get a size class; other rows say once, few or many, or leave the size out.

size | J | D | V | DNA | CDR3
. | TRBJ1-5 | TRBD1 | TRBV28 | TGTGCCAGCAGTGGGACAGGAACGGGCAATCAGCCCCAGCATTTT | CASSGTGTGNQPQHF
few | TRBJ2-3 | . | TRBV28 | TGTGCCAGCACCAGGGTCACAGATACGCAGTATTTT | CASTRVTDTQYF
once | TRBJ1-5 | . | TRBV19 | TGTGCCAGTAGTATAGAAGCTCAGCCCCAGCATTTT | CASSIEAQPQHF
once | TRBJ1-4 | TRBD1 | TRBV7-9 | TGTGCCAGCAGCTTAGACCCAGGGGGCGCGGTTGAAAAACTGTTTTTT | CASSLDPGGAVEKLFF
once | TRBJ2-1 | TRBD2 | TRBV9 | TGTGCCGTACCTAGCGGGGGGGCCAATGAGCAGTTCTTC | CAVPSGGANEQFF
. | TRBJ2-2 | . | TRBV6-9 | TGTGCCAGCAGTTATGAGGGTCGTGACACTTCAGACTTATTGAACACCGGGGAGCTGTTTTTT | CASSYEGRDTSDLLNTGELFF
. | TRBJ1-1 | TRBD1 | TRBV27 | TGTGCCAGCAGAGGGACAGGCACTGAAGCTTTCTTT | CASRGTGTEAFF
. | TRBJ2-3 | . | TRBV29-1 | TGCACCACCATTAGCTGGGATACGCAGTATTTT | CTTISWDTQYF
. | TRBJ1-6 | . | TRBV7-9 | TGTGCCTCCAATGAGAATAATTCACCCCTCCACTTT | CASNENNSPLHF
. | TRBJ1-3 | . | TRBV2 | TGTGCCAGCAGTGAAGGCGTCCGCTCTGGAAACACCATATATTTT | CASSEGVRSGNTIYF
. | TRBJ2-3 | TRBD2 | TRBV29-1 | TGCAGCGTTGACCGATCGGGGGTCCTAGCGGGGTTCACAGATACGCAGTATTTT | CSVDRSGVLAGFTDTQYF
. | TRBJ2-7 | TRBD2 | TRBV18 | TGTGCCACCACCCCGTGGATAGCGGGGGCCAACTACGAGCAGTACTTC | CATTPWIAGANYEQYF
. | TRBJ2-7 | . | TRBV5-1 | TGCGCCAGCAGCGAGGGAAGCTACGAGCAGTACTTC | CASSEGSYEQYF
. | TRBJ2-7 | TRBD1 | TRBV7-9 | TGTGCCAGCAGCTTAAGGGACAGGGAGAAGGAGCAGTACTTC | CASSLRDREKEQYF
. | TRBJ2-1 | . | TRBV19 | TGTGCCAGTGAGACTCCTCGGAATGAGCAGTTCTTC | CASETPRNEQFF
few | TRBJ1-5 | . | TRBV3-1/TRBV3-2 | TGTGCCAGCAGCCAAAGGGGCCAGCCCCAGCATTTT | CASSQRGQPQHF
. | TRBJ2-7 | . | TRBV19 | TGTGCCAGTAGTCCAATGACAGGCTCCTTCATCTACGAGCAGTACTTC | CASSPMTGSFIYEQYF
. | TRBJ2-7 | . | TRBV6-5 | TGTGCCAGCAGTTACTCTGCAGGCTACGAGCAGTACTTC | CASSYSAGYEQYF
. | TRBJ2-2 | . | TRBV19 | TGTGCCAGTAGTATGTCTAGGGGCCGCGGGAACACCGGGGAGCTGTTTTTT | CASSMSRGRGNTGELFF
. | TRBJ1-1 | TRBD1 | TRBV19 | TGTGCCAGTAGTCCGGGACAGGGTAGCACTGAAGCTTTCTTT | CASSPGQGSTEAFF
. | TRBJ2-5 | . | TRBV9 | TGTGCCAGCAGCGCCACCCCCGACAGACCCCGAGAGACCCAGTACTTC | CASSATPDRPRETQYF
. | TRBJ1-1 | TRBD1 | TRBV6-5 | TGTGCCAGCAGTTACTCGTATAAGGGGGCGAGCGAAGCTTTCTTT | CASSYSYKGASEAFF
. | TRBJ1-3 | TRBD1 | TRBV6-1 | TGTGCCAGCAGTGAAAGTCACAGGGGTCTCCTCTCTGGAAACACCATATATTTT | CASSESHRGLLSGNTIYF
. | TRBJ2-2 | . | TRBV5-1 | TGCGCCAGCAGCCCACAGGCATCCGGGGAGCTGTTTTTT | CASSPQASGELFF
. | TRBJ1-6 | TRBD1 | TRBV5-1 | TGCGCCAGCAGCTTGACAATACAGGGGCAAGATTCACCCCTCCACTTT | CASSLTIQGQDSPLHF
. | TRBJ2-2 | TRBD1 | TRBV5-1 | TGCGCCAGCCGGCCAGGGGGCCTCACCGGGGAGCTGTTTTTT | CASRPGGLTGELFF
. | TRBJ1-5 | TRBD1 | TRBV29-1 | TGCAGCGTCGGGACAGGGAATAGCAATCAGCCCCAGCATTTT | CSVGTGNSNQPQHF
. | TRBJ2-5 | TRBD1 | TRBV23-1 | TGCGCCAGCAGTCTCCCTGTGGACAGGAAGGAAGAGACCCAGTACTTC | CASSLPVDRKEETQYF
. | TRBJ2-3 | . | TRBV7-9 | TGTGCCAGCAGCATGGAGGATACGCAGTATTTT | CASSMEDTQYF
. | TRBJ2-3 | TRBD2 | TRBV19 | TGTGCCAGTAGTGAGACTAGCGGGAGAAGGGATACGCAGTATTTT | CASSETSGRRDTQYF
. | TRBJ2-3 | TRBD2 | TRBV24-1 | TGTGCCACCAGTGACCCGGGGCTAGCGGAGACTTTTAGCACAGATACGCAGTATTTT | CATSDPGLAETFSTDTQYF
. | TRBJ1-6 | TRBD1 | TRBV19 | TGTGCCAGTAGTGAAAGACAGGGTTCCTATAATTCACCCCTCCACTTT | CASSERQGSYNSPLHF
. | TRBJ2-7 | . | TRBV27 | TGTGCCAGCAGAACCCTTGTGGGTGGGAGCTCCTACGAGCAGTACTTC | CASRTLVGGSSYEQYF
. | TRBJ1-3 | . | TRBV6-5 | TGTGCCAGCAGGGGGCTGAGCTCTGGAAACACCATATATTTT | CASRGLSSGNTIYF
many | TRBJ1-1 | . | TRBV10-2 | TGCGCCAGCAGTTTGTTTCCCGGGCCGGGGGGAACTGAAGCTTTCTTT | CASSLFPGPGGTEAFF
once | TRBJ2-7 | . | TRBV27 | TGTGCCAGCAGTTTAGGCGGCTACGAGCAGTACTTC | CASSLGGYEQYF
. | TRBJ2-7 | TRBD2 | TRBV5-1 | TGCGCCAGCAGCGCGGGACTAGCGGGAGGCTACGAGCAGTACTTC | CASSAGLAGGYEQYF
. | TRBJ1-4 | . | TRBV30 | TGTGCCTGGAGTGTACTGGGGGCCTTCAATGAAAAACTGTTTTTT | CAWSVLGAFNEKLFF
. | TRBJ2-3 | TRBD2 | TRBV27 | TGTGCCAGCAGTAGTAGCGGGGATACGCAGTATTTT | CASSSSGDTQYF
. | TRBJ2-1 | TRBD2 | TRBV7-3 | TGTGCCAGCAGCTTAACTAGCGGGGGGGCAAGAGGTGAGCAGTTCTTC | CASSLTSGGARGEQFF
. | TRBJ1-5 | TRBD1 | TRBV9 | TGTGCCAGCAGCGTAACAGGGGACAGAGATCAGCCCCAGCATTTT | CASSVTGDRDQPQHF
. | TRBJ2-1 | TRBD2 | TRBV14 | TGTGCCAGCAGCCAAGTCGGAGCGGGGGAGCTCAATGAGCAGTTCTTC | CASSQVGAGELNEQFF
. | TRBJ1-2 | . | TRBV19 | TGTGCCACCAGGACAGAAGATAACTATGGCTACACCTTC | CATRTEDNYGYTF
. | TRBJ1-3 | . | TRBV11-3 | TGTGCCAGCAGCTTGACATCTGGAAACACCATATATTTT | CASSLTSGNTIYF
. | TRBJ2-2 | . | TRBV19 | TGTGCCAGTAGTATTTCCTTCGCGAACACCGGGGAGCTGTTTTTT | CASSISFANTGELFF
. | TRBJ1-2 | TRBD1 | TRBV29-1 | TGCAGCGGGGGGGGACAGGGAGATGGCTACACCTTC | CSGGGQGDGYTF
. | TRBJ1-2 | TRBD1 | TRBV12-3/TRBV12-4 | TGTGCCAGCAGTTTTCAGGGGGCTGGTGGCTACACCTTC | CASSFQGAGGYTF
. | TRBJ2-2 | . | TRBV28 | TGTGCCAGCAGTTACAATCTGAACACCGGGGAGCTGTTTTTT | CASSYNLNTGELFF
once | TRBJ2-7 | . | TRBV5-5 | TGTGCCAGCAGTTTTGAGGGGGACCCCTACGAGCAGTACTTC | CASSFEGDPYEQYF
. | TRBJ1-1 | . | TRBV28 | TGTGCCAGCAGTTTATTCCACGGGTTGGACACTGAAGCTTTCTTT | CASSLFHGLDTEAFF
. | TRBJ1-3 | TRBD1 | TRBV7-8 | TGTGCCAGCAGCCCGCAGGGGGCTGGAAACACCATATATTTT | CASSPQGAGNTIYF
. | TRBJ2-4 | . | TRBV7-2 | TGTGCCAGCAGCTTAAGGGGGACAACCAAAAACATTCAGTACTTC | CASSLRGTTKNIQYF